This TCR beta chain was retrieved from a study of OX40 agonist ivuxolimab in advanced cancers. Study-wide results and limits: Expanded clones tended on average to be more numerous among CD8+ T cells than CD4+. Among the least clonally expanded were partial responders at 0.1-3.0 mg/kg.

Measured with immunoSEQ multiplex PCR; TCRdb has only the in-frame clones, and not every one. The repertoire includes around 84,000 clones, around 90% of them detected once, and approximately 11% sits in the top ten. Germline CDR1 MNHEY, CDR2 SMNVEV (reference sequence). CDR3 length: 14 amino acids. The V end lost 3 bases, the J end lost 1 base, and 6 bases lay between the germline ends. As for this clone: What it binds is unknown.

This rearrangement joins TRBV27 to TRBJ2-2; D gene uncertain. This TCR was sampled from an adult with an advanced solid tumor such as melanoma, head and neck, liver or kidney cancer. The sample consisted of CD4+ or CD8+ T cells sorted from blood, taken in a trial of the OX40 agonist ivuxolimab. DNA of the CDR3: TGTGCCAGCAGTTTGATGAAGAACACCGGGGAGCTGTTTTTT. It translates to CASSLMKNTGELFF.